This T cell receptor beta chain was captured in a study of beta chain features in type 1 diabetes. Study-level results: When Type 1 diabetes patients were examined, their TCRB CDR3s proved moderately but significantly shorter in all four CD4+ subsets.

Of note for this clone: Antigen unknown.

The CDR3 is made up of 13 amino acids. Germline V gives CDR1 LNHNV, CDR2 YYDKDF (reference sequence). V was clipped by 0 bases and J by 4 bases, with 6 bases between them. cDNA synthesis used the whole RNA isolate, giving expressed TCRB sequences. TCRdb's copy holds only in-frame clones and misses some; the assay was immunoSEQ multiplex PCR. Of almost 350,000 clones listed, 7% to 10% are singletons. Purities over 95% were achieved in all sorted populations. Sequencing input: central memory CD4+ T cells from blood. This sequence joins TRBV15 and TRBJ2-5; D gene ambiguous. The TCR was taken from a man aged 25-45 years with type 1 diabetes. CDR3 nucleotides: TGTGCCACCAGCAGAGATTCTGCAGAGACCCAGTACTTC. Its protein product is CATSRDSAETQYF.